The 14 T cell receptor beta chains given below trace back to one sample, sequenced in a study of blood T cell repertoires in COVID-19. Measured with immunoSEQ multiplex PCR; TCRdb has only the in-frame clones, and not every one. Of 150,000 or so clones in the sample, roughly 91% were seen once. Sequenced material: peripheral blood. The receptors shown here come from a woman between 45 and 60 years old with acute or convalescent COVID-19.

The chain combines TRBV6-1 with TRBJ1-1, with no clear D. The CDR3 is made up of 14 amino acids. Germline CDR1 reads MNHNS; CDR2 reads SASEGT. Trimming cost V 2 bases and J 1 base, with 8 bases left between them. CDR3 sequence: CASSERGANTEAFF. For the CDR3, the DNA is TGTGCCAGCAGTGAAAGAGGTGCGAACACTGAAGCTTTCTTT.

V is TRBV24-1 and J is TRBJ1-1; 9 nucleotides line up with TRBD1. CDR1 is KGHDR and CDR2 is SFDVKD in the germline V gene. The CDR3 runs 13 residues. The V segment lost 11 bases and the J segment 3 bases; nucleotides outside the gene matches: 6. DNA of the CDR3: TGTGCCATTCGGGACAGGGTGGACACTGAAGCTTTCTTT. Translating gives CAIRDRVDTEAFF.

CDR3 in amino acids: CASSYTTGANEQFF. CDR3 coding DNA: TGTGCCAGCAGTTACACGACAGGGGCCAATGAGCAGTTCTTC. The chain has TRBV6-5 and TRBJ2-1; 8 bases are a match to TRBD1. Germline lookup yields CDR1 MNHEY and CDR2 SVGAGI. V trimming: 2 bases; J trimming: 6 bases; junction bases outside the gene matches: 3. The length of the CDR3 is 14 residues.

The rearrangement joins TRBV11-2 to TRBJ1-3; D not certain. The CDR3 has 15 residues. V was trimmed by 4 bases and J by 0 bases, leaving 10 bases between them. CDR1 SGHAT and CDR2 FQNNGV come from the germline V gene. This CDR3 is CASSYGRSSGNTIYF. The CDR3 bases are TGTGCCAGCAGCTATGGTCGTAGCTCTGGAAACACCATATATTTT.

The count of this clone is one. Written as DNA, the CDR3 is TGTGCCAGTAGTATAGGTGCAGGGGATGGGTACGAGCAGTACTTC. It codes for CASSIGAGDGYEQYF. The rearrangement uses TRBV19 and TRBJ2-7; D possibly corresponds to TRBD1 (6 bases). V shed 1 base and J shed 4 bases, with 14 bases lying between them. The CDR3 runs 15 residues. Germline values: CDR1 LNHDA, CDR2 SQIVND (reference sequence).

The rearrangement links TRBV12-3 or TRBV12-4 to TRBJ1-1; D remains ambiguous. The CDR3 is 13 residues long. V lost 2 bases to trimming and J lost 7 bases, with 11 bases between them. CDR3 sequence reads: CASSLSPRLEAFF. The CDR3 coding sequence is TGTGCCAGCAGTTTATCCCCAAGACTTGAAGCTTTCTTT.

The chain links TRBV3-1 (or the pseudogene TRBV3-2) to TRBJ2-1; 10 bases are shared with TRBD2. The germline CDR1 and CDR2 sequences are LGHDT and YNNKEL (reference sequence). J lost 7 bases, V lost 1 base, and 13 bases had no gene match. This CDR3 comprises 18 residues. The CDR3 nucleotides are TGTGCCAGCAGCCAAGTGGTAACTAGCGGGGTGGTTCGTAATGAGCAGTTCTTC. This gives the protein CASSQVVTSGVVRNEQFF.

This chain joins TRBV15 and TRBJ2-3; 10 bases are a match to TRBD1. The CDR3 covers 16 residues. The V segment lost 3 bases and the J segment 2 bases; nucleotides outside the gene matches: 5. CDR1 is LNHNV, CDR2 YYDKDF, per germline (reference sequence). The CDR3 region has the DNA TGTGCCACCAGCAGCCCGGGACAGGGGACCACAGATACGCAGTATTTT. Translated, it gives CATSSPGQGTTDTQYF.

The chain is built from TRBV10-1 and TRBJ1-1, with TRBD1 as a possible D gene (5 bases). V shed 6 bases and J shed 4 bases, with 12 bases lying between them. The CDR3 has 13 amino acids. The germline V gene has CDR1 WNHNN and CDR2 SYGVQD (reference sequence). CDR3 residues: CASSRTGPTEAFF. DNA for the CDR3: TGCGCCAGCAGCCGTACAGGACCCACTGAAGCTTTCTTT.

This chain joins TRBV5-4 and TRBJ2-7; 14 nucleotides match TRBD2. V trimming: 5 bases; J trimming: 2 bases; junction bases outside the gene matches: 3. The CDR3 consists of 15 residues. The germline V gene encodes CDR1 SGHNT and CDR2 YYREEE (reference sequence). The CDR3 region has the DNA TGTGCCAGCAGTTCGACTAGCGGGGGGGCCTACGAGCAGTACTTC. It is translated as CASSSTSGGAYEQYF.

The J gene is TRBJ2-2, the V gene TRBV5-8; perhaps TRBD1 as D (6 bases). The length of the CDR3 is 11 residues. V was trimmed by 4 bases and J by 10 bases, leaving 8 bases between them. The germline CDR1 and CDR2 sequences are SGHTS and YDEGEE. The CDR3 reads CASSQGTELFF. CDR3 DNA: TGTGCCAGCAGCCAGGGGACGGAGCTGTTTTTT.

The rearrangement links TRBV7-9 to TRBJ1-1, with a weak D call TRBD1 (6 bases). Germline V gene lookup returns CDR1 SEHNR and CDR2 FQNEAQ (reference sequence). V was trimmed by 5 bases and J by 0 bases, leaving 13 bases between them. This CDR3 has 15 residues. CDR3 sequence reads: CASSSRTALNTEAFF. For the CDR3, the DNA is TGTGCCAGCAGCAGCAGGACAGCTCTGAACACTGAAGCTTTCTTT. The complete variable domain, with remaining parts taken from reference TRBV7-9 and TRBJ1-1, reads DTGVSQNPRHKITKRGQNVTFRCDPISEHNRLYWYRQTLGQGPEFLTYFQNEAQLEKSRLLSDRFSAERPKGSFSTLEIQRTEQGDSAMYLCASSSRTALNTEAFFGQGTRLTVV.

This clone showed up just a few times. This chain connects TRBV7-9 to TRBJ1-1; 9 positions agree with TRBD1. The CDR3 loop spans 16 amino acids. V lost 8 bases and J lost 0; bases outside the gene matches: 10. CDR1 SEHNR and CDR2 FQNEAQ come from the germline V gene (reference sequence). For the CDR3, the DNA is TGTGCCAGCCCGGGACAGGGCTACGGGGTGAACACTGAAGCTTTCTTT. Its protein is CASPGQGYGVNTEAFF.

CDR3 residues: CASSPGLAGNEQFF. CDR3 DNA sequence: TGTGCCAGCAGCCCGGGACTAGCAGGGAATGAGCAGTTCTTC. The chain is built from TRBV11-2 and TRBJ2-1; 9 positions agree with TRBD2. The J segment lost 7 bases and the V segment lost 5 bases, leaving 6 bases of the junction unmatched. This CDR3 contains 14 residues. CDR1 and CDR2 from the germline V gene are SGHAT and FQNNGV.